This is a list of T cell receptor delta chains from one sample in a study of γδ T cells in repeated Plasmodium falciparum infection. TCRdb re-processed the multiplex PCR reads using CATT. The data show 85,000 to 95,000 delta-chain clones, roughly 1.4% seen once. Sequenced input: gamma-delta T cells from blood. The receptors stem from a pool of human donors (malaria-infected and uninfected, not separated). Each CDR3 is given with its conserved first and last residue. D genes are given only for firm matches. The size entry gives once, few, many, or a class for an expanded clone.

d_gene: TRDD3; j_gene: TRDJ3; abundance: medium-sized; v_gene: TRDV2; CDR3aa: CACDTAGGYSWDTRQMFF; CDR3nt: TGTGCCTGTGACACTGCTGGGGGATACTCCTGGGACACCCGACAGATGTTTTTC
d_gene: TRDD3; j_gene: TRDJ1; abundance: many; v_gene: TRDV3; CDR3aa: CAFGGPKMYWGILGKLIF; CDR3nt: TGTGCCTTTGGAGGTCCTAAAATGTACTGGGGGATACTGGGTAAACTCATCTTT
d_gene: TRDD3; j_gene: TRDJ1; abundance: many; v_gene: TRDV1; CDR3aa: CALGELGVSWGIPWYTDKLIF; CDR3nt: TGTGCTCTTGGGGAACTGGGCGTCTCCTGGGGGATACCCTGGTACACCGATAAACTCATCTTT
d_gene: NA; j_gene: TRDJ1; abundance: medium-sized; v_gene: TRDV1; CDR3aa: CALGETSYWGSTDKLIF; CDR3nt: TGTGCTCTTGGGGAAACATCCTACTGGGGATCCACCGATAAACTCATCTTT
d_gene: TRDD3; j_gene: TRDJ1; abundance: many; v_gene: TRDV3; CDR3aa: CAFSSVRVLAGGSGCSMGKLIF; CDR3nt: TGTGCCTTTAGCTCAGTTCGAGTCCTAGCTGGGGGATCCGGATGTTCGATGGGGAAACTCATCTTT
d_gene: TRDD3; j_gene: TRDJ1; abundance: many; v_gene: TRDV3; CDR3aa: CAFSVSGRAFCTGGSAYTDKLIF; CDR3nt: TGTGCCTTTAGCGTATCGGGCCGAGCCTTCTGTACTGGGGGATCCGCGTACACCGATAAACTCATCTTT
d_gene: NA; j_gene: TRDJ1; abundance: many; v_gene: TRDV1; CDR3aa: CALGPSLIHWGPYTDKLIF; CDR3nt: TGTGCTCTTGGGCCTTCCTTAATCCACTGGGGGCCCTACACCGATAAACTCATCTTT
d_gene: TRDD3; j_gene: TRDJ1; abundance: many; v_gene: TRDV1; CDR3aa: CALGDQTYVEGDTHTDKLIF; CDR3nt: TGTGCTCTTGGGGACCAAACCTACGTCGAGGGGGATACCCACACCGATAAACTCATCTTT
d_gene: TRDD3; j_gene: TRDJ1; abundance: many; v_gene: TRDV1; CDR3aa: CALGEHLIFYWGIRLYTDKLIF; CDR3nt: TGTGCTCTTGGGGAACACCTAATCTTTTACTGGGGGATACGCTTGTACACCGATAAACTCATCTTT
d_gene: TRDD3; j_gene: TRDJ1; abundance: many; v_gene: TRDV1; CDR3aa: CALGDVGYWGIPTPDKLIF; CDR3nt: TGTGCTCTTGGGGACGTGGGCTACTGGGGGATACCCACCCCCGATAAACTCATCTTT
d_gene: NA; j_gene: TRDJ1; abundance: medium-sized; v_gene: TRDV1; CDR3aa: CALGALTDKLIF; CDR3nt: TGTGCTCTTGGGGCCCTGACCGATAAACTCATCTTT
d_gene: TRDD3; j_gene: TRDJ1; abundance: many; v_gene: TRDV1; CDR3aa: CALGVRGWGIHPDKLIF; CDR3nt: TGTGCTCTTGGGGTCCGAGGCTGGGGGATACATCCCGATAAACTCATCTTT
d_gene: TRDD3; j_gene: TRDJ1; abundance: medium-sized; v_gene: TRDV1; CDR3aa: CALGELIARALTGGYQTDKLIF; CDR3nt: TGTGCTCTTGGGGAACTTATAGCTCGAGCTCTAACTGGGGGATACCAAACCGATAAACTCATCTTT
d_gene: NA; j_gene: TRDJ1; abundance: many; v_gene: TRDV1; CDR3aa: CALGETGLLWSWTDKLIF; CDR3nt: TGTGCTCTTGGGGAAACAGGCCTTCTCTGGAGTTGGACCGATAAACTCATCTTT
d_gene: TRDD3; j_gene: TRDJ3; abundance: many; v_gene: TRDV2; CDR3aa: CACDTLLGDTTSSWDTRQMFF; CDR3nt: TGTGCCTGTGACACGCTACTGGGGGATACAACTAGCTCCTGGGACACCCGACAGATGTTTTTC
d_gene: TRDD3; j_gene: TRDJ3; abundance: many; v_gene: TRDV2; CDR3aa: CACDPINTGGYSPPWDTRQMFF; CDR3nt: TGTGCCTGTGACCCCATAAATACTGGGGGATACAGCCCGCCCTGGGACACCCGACAGATGTTTTTC
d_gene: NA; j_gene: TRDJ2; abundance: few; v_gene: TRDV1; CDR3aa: CSLGGPYPIAQLFF; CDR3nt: TGTTCTCTTGGTGGCCCCTACCCCATTGCACAACTCTTCTTT
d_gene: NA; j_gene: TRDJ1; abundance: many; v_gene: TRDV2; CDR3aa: CACDPILYTDKLIF; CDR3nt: TGTGCCTGTGACCCGATCCTGTACACCGATAAACTCATCTTT
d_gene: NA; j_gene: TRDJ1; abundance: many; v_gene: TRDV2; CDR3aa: CACDTAGVRRYTDKLIF; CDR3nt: TGTGCCTGTGACACCGCTGGGGTCCGGAGGTACACCGATAAACTCATCTTT
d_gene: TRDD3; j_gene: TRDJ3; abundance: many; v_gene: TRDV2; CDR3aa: CACDRVDGGYAWDTRQMFF; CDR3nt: TGTGCCTGTGACAGAGTAGATGGGGGATACGCCTGGGACACCCGACAGATGTTTTTC